A selection of T cell receptor beta chains follows, all from one sample in a study of T cell repertoires in cytomegalovirus infection. Their specific antigens are unknown. TCRdb fed the reads into MiXCR, producing one record per CDR3 protein. The profile shows tens of thousands of distinct CDR3 sequences, around 20% of them singletons. Sequencing was carried out using PBMCs, sequenced either directly or after in vitro stimulation (not recorded which). Receptors were obtained from a human donor in good health (CMV status not recorded). Some clones in this sample may be carry-over from other donors' samples. Both conserved end residues are part of each CDR3. A D gene is named only where the DNA matches it firmly. The size of a clone is reported for some rows only, either as once, few or many, or as a class for expanded clones.

clone_size j_call d_call v_call cdr3_nt cdr3_aa
many TRBJ1-3 NA TRBV7-8 TGTGCCAGCAGGGGGGAGTCTGGAAACACCATATATTTT CASRGESGNTIYF
NA TRBJ2-1 TRBD2 TRBV5-1 TGCGCCAGCAGCTTGGGGGTAGCGGGGGCCTACAATGAGCAGTTCTTC CASSLGVAGAYNEQFF
few TRBJ2-2 NA TRBV6-2/TRBV6-3 TGTGCCAGCAGTCGATCTACAACGGGACCCGGGGAGCTGTTTTTT CASSRSTTGPGELFF
many TRBJ2-4 NA TRBV28 TGTGCCAGCAGTGTCAAGGGGCGGGAAAACATTCAGTACTTC CASSVKGRENIQYF
many TRBJ1-1 NA TRBV7-6 TGTGCCAGCAGCTCGGGGGAGAAAGCTTTCTTT CASSSGEKAFF
few TRBJ2-5 NA TRBV5-1 TGCGCCAGCAGCTTATTGTCTAGTTCTGAGACCCAGTACTTC CASSLLSSSETQYF
medium-sized TRBJ1-2 NA TRBV6-4 TGTGCCAGCAGAGCAGGACCTAACTATGGCTACACCTTC CASRAGPNYGYTF
many TRBJ2-6 NA TRBV12-3/TRBV12-4 TGTGCCAGCCAGTGGGGAGGCATTCTCTCTGGGGCCAACGTCCTGACTTTC CASQWGGILSGANVLTF
once TRBJ1-2 NA TRBV11-1 TGTGCCAGCAGCCAACGACACGCTAACTATGGCTACACCTTC CASSQRHANYGYTF
many TRBJ2-3 NA TRBV6-6 TGTGCCAGCAGACTCCCGGCGGGTGGCACGCAGTATTTT CASRLPAGGTQYF
NA TRBJ1-2 TRBD1 TRBV6-5 TGTGCCAGCAGCTCCCACAGGGGTGGCTACACCTTC CASSSHRGGYTF
few TRBJ2-3 NA TRBV15 TGTGCCACCAGCAGAGACGGAGACACAGATACGCAGTATTTT CATSRDGDTDTQYF
NA TRBJ1-4 NA TRBV11-2 TGTGCCAGCAGCTTCTCCGGACAACCAGAGGGAAAATTGTTTTTT CASSFSGQPEGKLFF
many TRBJ2-4 NA TRBV28 TGTGCCAGCAGCCGCACCCGGGGATTAGCCAAAAACATTCAGTACTTC CASSRTRGLAKNIQYF
few TRBJ2-7 NA TRBV6-2/TRBV6-3 TGTGCCAGCAGTTATGTCGGGGGCCATCCCTACGAGCAGTACTTC CASSYVGGHPYEQYF
many TRBJ1-2 TRBD1 TRBV20-1 TGCAGTGCTACCGGGACAGGGTATGGCTACACCTTC CSATGTGYGYTF
NA TRBJ2-2 TRBD2 TRBV19 TGTGCCAGTAGTATCAGGCTAGCGGGGAGACTCACCGGGGAGCTGTTTTTT CASSIRLAGRLTGELFF
NA TRBJ1-5 NA TRBV20-1 TGCAGTGCCCTTAGTGGGTATAGCAATCAGCCCCAGCATTTT CSALSGYSNQPQHF
NA TRBJ2-3 NA TRBV27 TGTGCCAGCAGTGATAGCGGCACAGATACGCAGTATTTT CASSDSGTDTQYF
NA TRBJ2-3 NA TRBV18 TGTGCCAGCTCACAAGAAGTAGATACGCAGTATTTT CASSQEVDTQYF
many TRBJ1-5 TRBD1 TRBV12-3/TRBV12-4 TGTGCCAGCAGTAGGACAGGCAATAGCAATCAGCCCCAGCATTTT CASSRTGNSNQPQHF
many TRBJ1-1 NA TRBV15 TGTGCCACCAGCAGAGGCATAAGAGGGACTGAAGCTTTCTTT CATSRGIRGTEAFF
few TRBJ2-3 TRBD2 TRBV6-5 TGTGCCAGCAGCCGAGGGACTAGAGGGGATACGCAGTATTTT CASSRGTRGDTQYF
few TRBJ2-3 TRBD2 TRBV20-1 TGCAGTCCTGTACGGGGGGACCGCACAGATACGCAGTATTTT CSPVRGDRTDTQYF
many TRBJ1-6 NA TRBV7-2 TGTGCCAGCAGCGCCCTTGCGGGCTATAATTCACCCCTCCACTTT CASSALAGYNSPLHF
many TRBJ2-7 TRBD1 TRBV7-9 TGTGCCAGCAGCTCTCATACCGTTTTCCCGGGACAGGGGTTGATTGCGACCTACGAGCAGTACTTC CASSSHTVFPGQGLIATYEQYF
NA TRBJ1-2 NA TRBV12-3/TRBV12-4 TGTGCCAGCAGTCTCCCGGGGTACTATGGCTACACCTTC CASSLPGYYGYTF
NA TRBJ1-5 NA TRBV4-1 TGCGCCAGCAGCCAAGATTGGGATCAGCCCCAGCATTTT CASSQDWDQPQHF
NA TRBJ2-4 TRBD1 TRBV2 TGTGCCAGCAGTGTGGAGGGACAGGACATTCAGTACTTC CASSVEGQDIQYF
few TRBJ1-2 NA TRBV10-3 TGTGCCATCAGTGTGGATCTCCAGCGGGGCTACACCTTC CAISVDLQRGYTF
few TRBJ2-3 TRBD2 TRBV5-4 TGTGCCAGCAGCAAAACCGGGACTAGACCCACAGATACGCAGTATTTT CASSKTGTRPTDTQYF
NA TRBJ2-5 NA TRBV19 TGTGCCAGTAGTTCCCGTGGTGAGACCCAGTACTTC CASSSRGETQYF
NA TRBJ2-7 TRBD2 TRBV29-1 TGCAGCGTTCTGAACCAGCGGGGATCCTACGAGCAGTACTTC CSVLNQRGSYEQYF
NA TRBJ2-1 TRBD2 TRBV23-1 TGCGCCAGCAGGGGACTAGCGTACTACAATGAGCAGTTCTTC CASRGLAYYNEQFF
few TRBJ2-5 TRBD1 TRBV7-9 TGTGCCAGCAGCTTACAACAGGGGGAAGAGACCCAGTACTTC CASSLQQGEETQYF
many TRBJ1-1 NA TRBV14 TGTGCCAGCAGGCCTACACATGCGGCCACTGAAGCTTTCTTT CASRPTHAATEAFF
NA TRBJ2-7 NA TRBV15 TGTGCCACCAGCAGTGGCCGGGGCTACGAGCAGTACTTC CATSSGRGYEQYF
NA TRBJ2-7 NA TRBV7-4 TGTGCCAGCAGCTTAGAAAGATCGGCCGAGCAGTACTTC CASSLERSAEQYF
NA TRBJ1-5 NA TRBV5-4 TGTGCCAGCAGCTGGGGAGGGGGGGGGGCGATGAGCAATCAGCCCCAGCATTTT CASSWGGGGAMSNQPQHF
once TRBJ2-4 NA TRBV20-1 TGCAGTGCCCCCCGGGACACAAACATTCAGTACTTC CSAPRDTNIQYF
few TRBJ1-1 NA TRBV14 TGTGCCAGCAGCGCCCGGGACTTCACGCTCATGAACACTGAAGCTTTCTTT CASSARDFTLMNTEAFF
few TRBJ2-3 TRBD2 TRBV20-1 TGCAGTGCTATATCCCCGGGACTAGCGGGAGAGTCAGATACGCAGTATTTT CSAISPGLAGESDTQYF
few TRBJ2-5 NA TRBV19 TGTGCCAGTAGTATTTCCCGGGGCCAAGAGACCCAGTACTTC CASSISRGQETQYF
medium-sized TRBJ1-2 NA TRBV12-3/TRBV12-4 TGTGCCAGCAGTTTCACGACATACAGGGTCCACTATGGCTACACCTTC CASSFTTYRVHYGYTF
many TRBJ1-2 NA TRBV5-4 TGTGCCAGCAGCTCCTACTATGGCTACACCTTC CASSSYYGYTF
few TRBJ1-3 NA TRBV19 TGTGCCAGTAGTATCAGCAGGAGCTCTGGAAACACCATATATTTT CASSISRSSGNTIYF
many TRBJ2-1 NA TRBV7-2 TGTGCCAGCAATAGGGCCAGGGGCTACAATGAGCAGTTCTTC CASNRARGYNEQFF
NA TRBJ2-7 NA TRBV7-2 TGTGCCAGCAGCGCCGTCTACGAGCAGTACTTC CASSAVYEQYF
once TRBJ2-5 NA TRBV20-1 TGCAGTGCTAGTGCCAGCGGAGGCCAAGAGACCCAGTACTTC CSASASGGQETQYF
few TRBJ1-5 NA TRBV4-3 TGCGCCAGCAGCCAAGATTGGACCTTTAGCAATCAGCCCCAGCATTTT CASSQDWTFSNQPQHF
few TRBJ2-5 TRBD2 TRBV27 TGTGCCAGCAGTTTATACCCTCGGGTAGCGGGAGTCCAAGAGACCCAGTACTTC CASSLYPRVAGVQETQYF
NA TRBJ1-1 NA TRBV5-5 TGTGCCAGCAGCTTGGTTTGGGGGAGTGAAGCTTTCTTT CASSLVWGSEAFF
NA TRBJ2-3 NA TRBV20-1 TGCAGTGCTACCTCTGTGAGGAGGGCCCCAGATACGCAGTATTTT CSATSVRRAPDTQYF
many TRBJ1-3 NA TRBV12-3/TRBV12-4 TGTGCCAGCAGTTTAAGCCCGGGCTCTGGAAACACCATATATTTT CASSLSPGSGNTIYF
NA TRBJ2-3 TRBD2 TRBV4-3 TGCGCCAGCAGCCGCCGACTAGCGGGAGCTCCAGATACGCAGTATTTT CASSRRLAGAPDTQYF
NA TRBJ1-2 NA TRBV2 TGTGCCAGCAGTGTCACATCCGATGGCTACACCTTC CASSVTSDGYTF
few TRBJ1-1 TRBD1 TRBV19 TGTGCCAGCACGACAGGGTTAAGGGGGGGGGACACTGAAGCTTTCTTT CASTTGLRGGDTEAFF
NA TRBJ2-3 TRBD2 TRBV4-1 TGCGCCAGCAGCCAGATCGGGACTAGCGGGGGAGCTACGCAGTGTTTT CASSQIGTSGGATQCF
NA TRBJ2-7 TRBD1 TRBV10-3 TGTGCCATCAGTGAGTTTCAGGGGGCCTACGAGCAGTACTTC CAISEFQGAYEQYF
few TRBJ2-2 TRBD2 TRBV20-1 TGCAGTGCTAGACTAGCGGGGGCCCCACGAACCGGGGAGCTGTTTTTT CSARLAGAPRTGELFF